This TCR beta chain stems from a study of control samples from healthy donors and cancer patients. Generated by immunoSEQ multiplex PCR, the TCRdb table keeps only in-frame clones and is missing some. The sample shows tens of thousands of clones, around 89% of them seen only once. The CDR3 contains 15 residues. The V gene end was trimmed by 3 bases and the J gene end by 3 bases; junction bases not matched to a gene: 7. CDR1 is GTSNPN, CDR2 SVGIG, per germline (reference sequence). This sequence originates from a woman in her 70s in good health. Sequences were obtained from blood. This chain links TRBV30 with TRBJ2-3; the match to TRBD1 covers 9 bases. CDR3 in DNA: TGTGCCTGGAGGGGACAGGGCATGGGTACAGATACGCAGTATTTT. Residues: CAWRGQGMGTDTQYF.